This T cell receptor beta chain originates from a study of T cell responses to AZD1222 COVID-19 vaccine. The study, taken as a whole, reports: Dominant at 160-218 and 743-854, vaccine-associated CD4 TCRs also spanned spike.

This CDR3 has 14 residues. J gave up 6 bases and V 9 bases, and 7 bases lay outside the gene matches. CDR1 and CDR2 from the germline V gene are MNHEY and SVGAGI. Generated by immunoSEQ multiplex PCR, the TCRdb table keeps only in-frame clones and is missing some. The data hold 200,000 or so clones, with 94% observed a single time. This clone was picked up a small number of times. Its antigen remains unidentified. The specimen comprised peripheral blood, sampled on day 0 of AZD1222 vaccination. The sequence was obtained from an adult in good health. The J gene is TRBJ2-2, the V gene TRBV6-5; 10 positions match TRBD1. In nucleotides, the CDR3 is TGTGCCAGTAATCGACAGGGGGCGGCCGGGGAGCTGTTTTTT. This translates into CASNRQGAAGELFF.